Shown below are 10 T cell receptor beta chains from a single sample sequenced in a study of T cell repertoires in cytomegalovirus infection. One entry per CDR3 protein results from TCRdb running MiXCR on the reads. The data contain roughly 76,000 distinct CDR3 sequences, roughly 3.5% of them seen just once; the ten biggest clones take up 4% to 5.5%. The material sequenced was PBMCs. The receptor source for this set is a human donor in good health (CMV status not recorded). Some clones in this sample may be carry-over from other donors' samples.

In its sample, this clonotype was seen many times. The gene calls are TRBV18 and TRBJ2-5; 7 positions agree with TRBD1. CDR1 KGHSH and CDR2 LQKENI come from the germline V gene. The trim removed 2 bases at V and 2 bases at J, leaving 5 bases unmatched. The CDR3 totals 15 residues. For the CDR3, the DNA is TGTGCCAGCTCACCAAGAGGGGGCCCACAAGAGACCCAGTACTTC. It codes for CASSPRGGPQETQYF.

This clonotype occurred many times. This chain joins TRBV6-2 or TRBV6-3 and TRBJ2-7; 9 positions agree with TRBD1. Germline CDR1 and CDR2: MNHEY and SVGEGT. J was trimmed by 3 bases and V by 5 bases; bases with no gene match: 8. CDR3 length equals 15 residues. The CDR3 sequence is CASSKNRDRDYEQYF. The CDR3 bases are TGTGCCAGCAGTAAAAACCGGGACAGGGACTACGAGCAGTACTTC.

In its sample, this clonotype was seen many times. V usage is TRBV5-4 and J usage is TRBJ2-5; D possibly corresponds to TRBD2 (5 bases). Looked up from germline, CDR1 is SGHNT and CDR2 is YYREEE (reference sequence). V was cut by 1 base and J by 5 bases, with 12 bases left in between. The CDR3 loop spans 14 amino acids. CDR3 sequence: CASSLFLAEETQYF. The CDR3 bases are TGTGCCAGCAGCTTGTTTCTAGCTGAGGAGACCCAGTACTTC.

This clonotype was seen at least ten times. The rearrangement joins TRBV19 to TRBJ1-5, with 7 bases lining up with TRBD1. CDR3 size: 16 residues. CDR1 is LNHDA and CDR2 is SQIVND in the germline V gene (reference sequence). V trimming: 4 bases; J trimming: 0 bases; junction bases outside the gene matches: 6. The DNA for the CDR3 is TGTGCCAGTAGTAGAAAGAGGGGGCTTAGCAATCAGCCCCAGCATTTT. It codes for CASSRKRGLSNQPQHF.

This clonotype was seen ten or more times. The rearrangement links TRBV7-2 to TRBJ1-2; no firm D call. The CDR3 is made up of 14 amino acids. Germline assignment: CDR1 SGHTA and CDR2 FQGNSA. Between the trimmed V and J ends, which lost 2 bases and 0 bases, there was a span of 7 bases. CDR3 region: CASSLTPANYGYTF. As DNA, the CDR3 is TGTGCCAGCAGCTTAACCCCGGCTAACTATGGCTACACCTTC. Looking up the rest from reference TRBV7-2 and TRBJ1-2 gives the full variable domain: GAGVSQSPSNKVTEKGKDVELRCDPISGHTALYWYRQSLGQGLEFLIYFQGNSAPDKSGLPSDRFSAERTGGSVSTLTIQRTQQEDSAVYLCASSLTPANYGYTFGSGTRLTVV.

This clonotype was seen many times. This rearrangement joins TRBV6-2 or TRBV6-3 to TRBJ2-7; a possible D gene is TRBD1 (5 bases). V lost 2 bases and J lost 7, with 9 bases in between. Germline CDR1 reads MNHEY; CDR2 reads SVGEGT. The CDR3 sequence is 12 residues long. CDR3 DNA: TGTGCCAGCAGTTACGGGGCAGGAGAGCAGTACTTC. Translation gives CASSYGAGEQYF.

This clonotype was counted ten times or more. The J gene is TRBJ2-1, the V gene TRBV6-1; D gene ambiguous. The CDR3 runs 12 residues. Trimming pared 7 bases from V and 3 bases from J, leaving 7 bases between. Germline loops: CDR1 MNHNS, CDR2 SASEGT. The CDR3 DNA reads TGTGCCAGCACCCTAAGCTACAATGAGCAGTTCTTC. Translating it yields CASTLSYNEQFF.

This clonotype was observed at least ten times. The genes are TRBV7-9 and TRBJ1-5; D is unclear. V lost 8 bases, J lost 0 bases, and 14 bases lay in between. This CDR3 is 15 amino acids long. Per germline, CDR1 SEHNR and CDR2 FQNEAQ (reference sequence). CDR3 amino acids: CASSLWSGSNQPQHF. The CDR3 DNA sequence: TGTGCCAGCTCCCTTTGGTCAGGTAGCAATCAGCCCCAGCATTTT.

This clonotype was counted at least ten times. The rearrangement uses TRBV12-5 and TRBJ2-3, with D possibly being TRBD2 (6 bases). The CDR3 is made up of 16 amino acids. The germline gives CDR1 LGHNT, CDR2 FRNRAP. With 5 bases removed from V and 0 bases from J, the gap between germline ends came to 15 bases. Here the CDR3 reads CASGLTTGTSTDTQYF. In DNA form, the CDR3 reads TGTGCTAGTGGTCTTACCACGGGGACTAGCACAGATACGCAGTATTTT.

This clonotype was counted many times. This chain links TRBV9 with TRBJ1-1, with 9 nucleotides matching TRBD1. Germline values: CDR1 SGDLS, CDR2 YYNGEE. This CDR3 region has 15 residues. V shed 0 bases, J shed 7 bases, and the junction held 7 bases outside the gene matches. The CDR3 reads CASSVGGDRAREAFF. The CDR3 region has the DNA TGTGCCAGCAGCGTAGGTGGGGACAGGGCGCGTGAAGCTTTCTTT. The full variable domain, its missing parts supplied by reference TRBV9 and TRBJ1-1, is DSGVTQTPKHLITATGQRVTLRCSPRSGDLSVYWYQQSLDQGLQFLIQYYNGEERAKGNILERFSAQQFPDLHSELNLSSLELGDSALYFCASSVGGDRAREAFFGQGTRLTVV.